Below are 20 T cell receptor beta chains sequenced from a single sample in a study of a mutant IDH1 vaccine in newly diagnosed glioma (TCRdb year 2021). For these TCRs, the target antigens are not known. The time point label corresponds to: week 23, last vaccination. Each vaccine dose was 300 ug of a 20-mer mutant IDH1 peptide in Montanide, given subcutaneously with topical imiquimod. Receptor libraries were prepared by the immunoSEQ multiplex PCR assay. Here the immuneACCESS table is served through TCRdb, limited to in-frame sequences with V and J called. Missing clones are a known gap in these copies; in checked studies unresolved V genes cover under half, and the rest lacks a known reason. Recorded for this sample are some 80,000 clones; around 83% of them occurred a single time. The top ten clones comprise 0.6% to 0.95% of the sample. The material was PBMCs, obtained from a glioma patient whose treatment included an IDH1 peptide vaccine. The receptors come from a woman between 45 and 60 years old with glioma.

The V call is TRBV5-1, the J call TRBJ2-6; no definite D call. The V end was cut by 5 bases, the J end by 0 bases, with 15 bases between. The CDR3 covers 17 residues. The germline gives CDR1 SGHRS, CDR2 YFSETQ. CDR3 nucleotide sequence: TGCGCCAGCAGGGCATGGCAGCACCCCTCTGGGGCCAACGTCCTGACTTTC. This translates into CASRAWQHPSGANVLTF. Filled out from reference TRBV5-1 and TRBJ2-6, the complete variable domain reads KAGVTQTPRYLIKTRGQQVTLSCSPISGHRSVSWYQQTPGQGLQFLFEYFSETQRNKGNFPGRFSGRQFSNSRSEMNVSTLELGDSALYLCASRAWQHPSGANVLTFGAGSRLTVL.

CDR3 region: CASSHRGSNQPQHF. In nucleotides, the CDR3 is TGTGCCAGTAGCCACAGGGGGTCTAATCAGCCCCAGCATTTT. The chain is built from TRBV19 and TRBJ1-5, with 8 bases matching TRBD1. Germline V lookup: CDR1 LNHDA, CDR2 SQIVND (reference sequence). Trimming took 6 bases from V and 4 from J; bases not matched to a gene: 5. This CDR3 is 14 amino acids long.

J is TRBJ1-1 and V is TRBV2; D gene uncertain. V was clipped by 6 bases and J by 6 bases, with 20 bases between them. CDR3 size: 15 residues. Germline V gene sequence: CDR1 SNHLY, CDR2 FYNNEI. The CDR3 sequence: CASSLQRGGEAEAFF. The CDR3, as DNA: TGTGCCAGCAGCCTACAGCGCGGAGGAGAAGCTGAAGCTTTCTTT.

The chain's CDR3 is CASSPSVDSLYGYTF. The CDR3 DNA reads TGCGCCAGCAGCCCTTCGGTCGACTCCCTCTATGGCTACACCTTC. The genes are TRBV4-1 and TRBJ1-2; D is undetermined. V lost 4 bases and J lost 4, with 16 bases in between. The V gene's germline CDR1 is MGHRA and CDR2 YSYEKL. This CDR3 has 15 amino acids.

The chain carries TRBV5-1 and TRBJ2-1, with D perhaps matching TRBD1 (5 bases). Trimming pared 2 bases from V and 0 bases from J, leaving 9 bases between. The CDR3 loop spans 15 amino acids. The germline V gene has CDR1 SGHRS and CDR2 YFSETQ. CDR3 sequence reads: CASSLQESSYNEQFF. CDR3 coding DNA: TGCGCCAGCAGCTTACAGGAGAGCTCCTACAATGAGCAGTTCTTC.

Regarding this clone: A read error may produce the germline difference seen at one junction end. In DNA form, the CDR3 reads TGTGCTAGCAGCTCTGCTCAAGAGACCCAGTACTTC. It translates to CASSSAQETQYF. The V gene is TRBV7-7, the J gene TRBJ2-5, with no clear D. In germline, CDR1 is SSHAT, CDR2 FNYEAQ (reference sequence). CDR3 length equals 12 residues.

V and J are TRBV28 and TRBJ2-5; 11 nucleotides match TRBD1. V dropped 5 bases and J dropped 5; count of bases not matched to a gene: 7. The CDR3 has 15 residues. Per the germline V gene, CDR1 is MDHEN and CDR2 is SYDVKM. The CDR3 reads CASSRTGGKMETQYF. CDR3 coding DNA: TGTGCCAGCAGTCGGACAGGGGGCAAAATGGAGACCCAGTACTTC. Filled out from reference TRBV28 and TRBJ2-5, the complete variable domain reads DVKVTQSSRYLVKRTGEKVFLECVQDMDHENMFWYRQDPGLGLRLIYFSYDVKMKEKGDIPEGYSVSREKKERFSLILESASTNQTSMYLCASSRTGGKMETQYFGPGTRLLVL.

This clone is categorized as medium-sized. In DNA form, the CDR3 reads TGTGCCAGCACCCGAGGTGGAGGAGGGACCGGGGAGCTGTTTTTT. Translating gives CASTRGGGGTGELFF. This sequence joins TRBV6-1 and TRBJ2-2, with a possible D match to TRBD2 (6 bases). There are 15 residues in the CDR3. V was pared by 7 bases and J by 5 bases, with 17 bases between. Per germline, CDR1 MNHNS and CDR2 SASEGT.

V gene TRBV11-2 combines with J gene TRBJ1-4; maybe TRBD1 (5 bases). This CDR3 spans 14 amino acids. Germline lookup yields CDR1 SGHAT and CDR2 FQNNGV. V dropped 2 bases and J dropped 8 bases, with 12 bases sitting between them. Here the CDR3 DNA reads TGTGCCAGCAGCTTACAGGGTTGGGAGGAAAAACTGTTTTTT. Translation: CASSLQGWEEKLFF.

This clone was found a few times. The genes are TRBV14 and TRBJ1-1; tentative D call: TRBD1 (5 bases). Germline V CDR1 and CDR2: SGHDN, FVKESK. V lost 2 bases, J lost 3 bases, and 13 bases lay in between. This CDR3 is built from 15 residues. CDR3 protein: CASSQPRWGDTEAFF. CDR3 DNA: TGTGCCAGCAGCCAACCCAGGTGGGGGGACACTGAAGCTTTCTTT.

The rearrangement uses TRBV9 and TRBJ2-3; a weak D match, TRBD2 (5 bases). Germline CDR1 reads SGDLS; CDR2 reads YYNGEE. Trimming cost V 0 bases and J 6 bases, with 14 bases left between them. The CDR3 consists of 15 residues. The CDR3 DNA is TGTGCCAGCAGCGTAGCCCCCCTAGCCCCCGATACGCAGTATTTT. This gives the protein CASSVAPLAPDTQYF.

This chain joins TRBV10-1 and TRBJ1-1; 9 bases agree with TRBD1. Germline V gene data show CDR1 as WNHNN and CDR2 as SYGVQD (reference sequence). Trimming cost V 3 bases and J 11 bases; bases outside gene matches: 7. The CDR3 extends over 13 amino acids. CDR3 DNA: TGCGCCAGCAGTGAAACCGGGACAGGGTATGCTTTCTTT. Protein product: CASSETGTGYAFF.

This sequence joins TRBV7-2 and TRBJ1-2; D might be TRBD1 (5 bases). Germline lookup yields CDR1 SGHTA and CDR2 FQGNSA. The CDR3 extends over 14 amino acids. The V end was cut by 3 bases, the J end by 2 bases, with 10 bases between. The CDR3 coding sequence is TGTGCCAGCAGCTTGGGCAGGGCCAACTATGGCTACACCTTC. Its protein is CASSLGRANYGYTF.

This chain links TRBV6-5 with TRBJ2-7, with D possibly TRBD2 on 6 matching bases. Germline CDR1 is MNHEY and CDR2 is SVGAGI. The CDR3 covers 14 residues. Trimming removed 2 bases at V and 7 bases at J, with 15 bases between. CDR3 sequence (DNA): TGTGCCAGCAGTTACCAGCGGGTCGCCTGGGAGCAGTACTTC. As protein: CASSYQRVAWEQYF.

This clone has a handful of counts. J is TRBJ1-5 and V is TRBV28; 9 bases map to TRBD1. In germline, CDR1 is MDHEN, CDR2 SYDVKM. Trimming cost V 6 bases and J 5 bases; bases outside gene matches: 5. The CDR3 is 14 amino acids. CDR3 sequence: CASRAGQGYQPQHF. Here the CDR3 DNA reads TGTGCCAGCAGGGCGGGACAGGGTTATCAGCCCCAGCATTTT.

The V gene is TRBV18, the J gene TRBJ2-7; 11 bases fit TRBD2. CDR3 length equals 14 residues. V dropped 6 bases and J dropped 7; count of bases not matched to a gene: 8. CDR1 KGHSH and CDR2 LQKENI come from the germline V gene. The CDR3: CASSLAGGYGEQYF. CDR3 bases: TGTGCCAGCTCCCTAGCGGGAGGCTATGGGGAGCAGTACTTC.

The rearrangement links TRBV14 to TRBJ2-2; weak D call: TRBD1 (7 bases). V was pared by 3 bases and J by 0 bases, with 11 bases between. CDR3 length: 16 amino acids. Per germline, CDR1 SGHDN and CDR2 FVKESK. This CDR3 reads CASSQEGQPNTGELFF. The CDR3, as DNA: TGTGCCAGCAGCCAGGAGGGACAGCCGAACACCGGGGAGCTGTTTTTT.

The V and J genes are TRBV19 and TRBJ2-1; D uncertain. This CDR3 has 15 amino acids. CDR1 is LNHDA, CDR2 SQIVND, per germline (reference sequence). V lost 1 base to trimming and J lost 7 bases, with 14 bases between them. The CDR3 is CASSIVLGPRNEQFF. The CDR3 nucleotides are TGTGCCAGTAGTATAGTTTTAGGGCCCCGAAATGAGCAGTTCTTC.

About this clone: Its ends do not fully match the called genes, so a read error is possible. The DNA for the CDR3 is TGTGCCTGGAGTGGACTAGCGGGACCGGGTTGGAACTTC. Residues: CAWSGLAGPGWNF. This chain uses TRBV30 with TRBJ2-5; TRBD2 aligns across 11 bases. CDR1 GTSNPN and CDR2 SVGIG come from the germline V gene (reference sequence). The CDR3 loop spans 13 amino acids. Supplemented by reference TRBV30 and TRBJ2-5, the full variable domain reads SQTIHQWPATLVQPVGSPLSLECTVEGTSNPNLYWYRQAAGRGLQLLFYSVGIGQISSEVPQNLSASRPQDRQFILSSKKLLLSDSGFYLCAWSGLAGPGWNFGPGTRLLVL.

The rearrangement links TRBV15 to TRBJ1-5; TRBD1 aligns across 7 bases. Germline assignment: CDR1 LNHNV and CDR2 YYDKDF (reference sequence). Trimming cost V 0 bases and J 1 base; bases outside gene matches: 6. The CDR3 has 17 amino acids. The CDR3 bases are TGTGCCACCAGCAGAGAGAGAGGGACAGTGAGCAATCAGCCCCAGCATTTT. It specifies CATSRERGTVSNQPQHF.